The 30 T cell receptor beta chains given below trace back to one sample, sequenced in a study of tumor and adjacent non-tumor tissue in lung cancer. TCRbeta libraries were built with three rounds of nested PCR, modified from ARM-PCR. MiXCR, run by TCRdb on the multiplex PCR reads, gives a single entry per CDR3 protein. The sample holds some 95,000 distinct CDR3 sequences, less than 85% seen once. This sample's RNA came from whole unsorted tissue. Distant lung tissue was collected more than 3 cm away from the tumor edge. The sample was distant non-tumor lung tissue. The source is a man in his sixties with small cell lung cancer.

This clonotype was picked up many times. The rearrangement uses TRBV4-1 and TRBJ2-3; D is unclear. The V and J ends lost 0 bases and 3 bases respectively, with 13 bases between them. The germline V gene encodes CDR1 MGHRA and CDR2 YSYEKL. The CDR3 spans 16 residues. The CDR3 protein is CASSQERYRLTDTQYF. The CDR3 DNA reads TGCGCCAGCAGCCAAGAAAGATATCGGTTGACAGATACGCAGTATTTT.

For this clonotype: The junction and the germline gene differ at one end; a read error may be behind it. This chain connects TRBV4-2 to TRBJ1-4, with D hard to call. Germline CDR1 LGHNA, CDR2 YNFKEQ. The CDR3 extends over 16 amino acids. CDR3 in amino acids: CVSSQAKHTTNEKLFF. The CDR3 region has the DNA TGTGTCAGCAGCCAAGCCAAGCACACAACTAATGAAAAACTGTTTTTT.

Notes on this clonotype: The conserved final phenylalanine or tryptophan is absent from the CDR3, which likely points to a read error. V is TRBV5-1 and J is TRBJ2-3, with D unresolved. Germline CDR1 and CDR2: SGHRS and YFSETQ. The CDR3 is 12 amino acids. Here the CDR3 reads CASSLVSYTQYS. The CDR3 nucleotides are TGTGCCAGCAGCTTAGTATCATATACGCAGTATTCT.

This clonotype was observed at least ten times. The J gene is TRBJ1-6, the V gene TRBV10-2, with 7 positions matching TRBD1. This CDR3 contains 15 residues. J was trimmed by 1 base and V by 6 bases; bases with no gene match: 3. Germline loops: CDR1 WSHSY, CDR2 SAAADI. Written as DNA, the CDR3 is TGCGCCAGCAGGAGGGGGCAGTCCTATAATTCACCCCTCCACTTT. This gives the protein CASRRGQSYNSPLHF.

This chain links TRBV28 with TRBJ2-7, with 10 bases aligning to TRBD1. Germline-derived CDR1 and CDR2 are MDHEN and SYDVKM. After removal of 6 bases from V and 4 bases from J, the junction contained 6 bases not matched to a gene. CDR3 length: 14 residues. DNA of the CDR3: TGTGCCAGCAGGGGACAGGGGCTCTCATACGAGCAGTACTTC. Protein product: CASRGQGLSYEQYF.

About this clonotype itself: An end of the junction differs from the germline gene, which may be a read error. The chain uses TRBV29-1 and TRBJ2-1, with TRBD2 matching 7 bases. Germline CDR1 reads SQVTM; CDR2 reads ANQGSEA. CDR3 length: 14 residues. This CDR3 is CSVVGRESNNEQLF. CDR3 bases: TGCAGCGTTGTCGGGCGGGAGAGCAACAATGAGCAGTTGTTC.

As concerns this clonotype: One end of the junction fails to match germline, which may point to a read error. In DNA, the CDR3 is TGTACCAGCAGTGGAGATGGAGGGGAACGAGCTTTCTTT. This encodes CTSSGDGGERAFF. The V call is TRBV2, the J call TRBJ1-1; tentative D call: TRBD1 (5 bases). The CDR3 extends over 13 amino acids. Germline V CDR1 and CDR2: SNHLY, FYNNEI.

Regarding this clonotype: The junction differs from germline at one of its ends, possibly a read error. This chain links TRBV11-2 with TRBJ2-7, with D tentatively TRBD2 (6 bases). Germline CDR1 SGHAT, CDR2 FQNNGV. The CDR3 contains 15 residues. In DNA form, the CDR3 reads TGTGCAAGCAGCTTAGCTTCTAGCGACCCCTACGAGCTGTACTTC. Its translation is CASSLASSDPYELYF.

For this clonotype: This may stem from a read error, because a much larger clone lies one nucleotide away. CDR3 sequence reads: CAISERGMVWGQADTQFF. The CDR3 coding sequence is TGTGCCATCAGTGAGCGGGGGATGGTGTGGGGCCAGGCAGATACGCAGTTTTTT. The rearrangement links TRBV10-3 to TRBJ2-3; tentatively, D is TRBD2 (6 bases). The germline V gene encodes CDR1 ENHRY and CDR2 SYGVKD. The CDR3 runs to 18 residues.

This clonotype was seen at least ten times. The chain uses TRBV6-1 and TRBJ1-2; D remains unclear. V was cut by 5 bases and J by 4 bases, with 5 bases left in between. The CDR3 totals 11 residues. CDR1 and CDR2 from the germline V gene are MNHNS and SASEGT. This CDR3 reads CASSTPYGYTF. CDR3 DNA sequence: TGTGCCAGCAGTACCCCCTATGGCTACACCTTC.

Concerning this clonotype: Germline is not matched at one junction end, which may reflect a read error. The chain combines TRBV10-3 with TRBJ1-2, with D uncertain. The germline CDR1 and CDR2 sequences are ENHRY and SYGVKD. This CDR3 has 17 amino acids. In nucleotides, the CDR3 is TGTGACATCAGTGAGTCCGGGATCTTCAGAGCTAACTATGACTACACCTTC. Protein: CDISESGIFRANYDYTF.

Comment on this clonotype: The junction does not match germline at one end; this may be a read error. The chain joins TRBV12-3 or TRBV12-4 to TRBJ2-2, with D tentatively TRBD2 (5 bases). This CDR3 comprises 14 residues. CDR3 nucleotides: TGTACCAGCAGTAGACCGGGGATCGACGGGGAGCTGTTTTTT. Translation gives CTSSRPGIDGELFF.

Comment on this clonotype: One end of the junction varies from germline; a read error may be responsible. The chain couples TRBV4-2 to TRBJ2-2; 8 bases agree with TRBD2. Per the germline V gene, CDR1 is LGHNA and CDR2 is YNFKEQ. The CDR3 runs to 15 residues. The CDR3 DNA reads TGTGCAAGCAAACAAGCGGGAGATGATGGCGGGGAGATGTTTTTT. It encodes CASKQAGDDGGEMFF.

This rearrangement joins TRBV11-2 to TRBJ1-1; D is unclear. The CDR3 has 11 amino acids. The V end was cut by 5 bases, the J end by 6 bases, with 7 bases between. The germline V gene has CDR1 SGHAT and CDR2 FQNNGV. The CDR3 here is CASSLLSEAFF. DNA for the CDR3: TGTGCCAGCAGCCTGCTCTCTGAAGCTTTCTTT.

This chain links TRBV13 with TRBJ1-6; D gene ambiguous. V lost 5 bases to trimming and J lost 15 bases, with 29 bases between them. Germline V gene data show CDR1 as PRHDT and CDR2 as FYEKMQ (reference sequence). The CDR3 spans 17 residues. This chain's CDR3 is CASSQNDGSPYNSFLHF. The CDR3 DNA sequence: TGTGCCAGCAGCCAAAACGACGGAAGCCCCTATAATTCATTCCTCCACTTT.

As concerns this clonotype: In this CDR3 the conserved last residue, phenylalanine or tryptophan, is missing, so a read error is likely. The chain carries TRBV6-2 or TRBV6-3 and TRBJ1-2; D is undetermined. V lost 6 bases to trimming and J lost 8 bases, with 16 bases between them. The CDR3 is made up of 13 amino acids. Looked up from germline, CDR1 is MNHEY and CDR2 is SVGEGT. CDR3 in amino acids: CASSPIGVTGYTS. The CDR3 coding sequence is TGTGCCAGCAGCCCGATTGGGGTTACCGGCTACACCTCC.

As concerns this clonotype: Germline and junction disagree at one end, which may indicate a read error. V gene TRBV5-1 combines with J gene TRBJ2-1, with 8 nucleotides matching TRBD2. This CDR3 is built from 16 residues. Per the germline V gene, CDR1 is SGHRS and CDR2 is YFSETQ. The CDR3 spells CASSPVGGAPLVEQLF. The CDR3 DNA follows: TGCGCCAGCAGCCCAGTCGGGGGGGCCCCTTTGGTTGAGCAGTTGTTC.

This clonotype was observed once. The junction departs from the called germline gene at one end, perhaps through a read error. The chain links TRBV12-3 or TRBV12-4 to TRBJ1-2, with D hard to call. The CDR3 runs to 13 residues. The CDR3 region has the DNA TGTGCCAGCAGCCCCCGGGCGAACTATGGCTACGCCTTC. Protein: CASSPRANYGYAF.

On this clonotype itself: One end of the junction is discordant with germline, which a read error may explain. This chain joins TRBV11-2 and TRBJ1-1; D perhaps matches TRBD1 (5 bases). The CDR3 contains 15 residues. Germline CDR1 and CDR2: SGHAT and FQNNGV. CDR3 DNA sequence: TGTGCCAACAGCTTAGTAACAGGAGGGTACACTGAAGCTTTCTTT. This translates into CANSLVTGGYTEAFF.

Notes on this clonotype: The junction does not match germline at one end; this may be a read error. The chain recombines TRBV29-1 with TRBJ2-7; perhaps TRBD2 as D (5 bases). Germline CDR1 and CDR2: SQVTM and ANQGSEA. This CDR3 contains 12 residues. CDR3 nucleotides: TGCATCGCCCGGGATACCTCCCACGAGCAGTACTTC. This codes for CIARDTSHEQYF.

Notes on this clonotype: This may stem from a read error, because a much larger clone lies one nucleotide away. The chain joins TRBV15 to TRBJ2-2; the D call may be TRBD1 or TRBD2 (5 bases each). There are 15 residues in the CDR3. Germline CDR1 reads LNHNV; CDR2 reads YYDKDF (reference sequence). CDR3 amino acids: CVTSRDGRNTGELFF. CDR3 DNA: TGTGTCACCAGCAGGGACGGACGGAACACCGGGGAGCTGTTTTTT.

This clonotype is a singleton in its sample. Relative to the germline gene, one junction end is altered; a read error may explain this. The genes are TRBV4-1 and TRBJ2-2, with TRBD2 matching over 9 bases. Germline V gives CDR1 MGHRA, CDR2 YSYEKL. The CDR3 sequence is 18 residues long. CDR3 coding DNA: TGCACCAGCAGCCAAGCTCCTAGCGGGAAACGGAGAACCGGGGAGCTGTTTTTT. It yields the protein CTSSQAPSGKRRTGELFF.

Worth noting for this clonotype: A junction end diverges from the germline sequence, so it may reflect a read error. This chain joins TRBV4-2 and TRBJ2-7; 9 bases are shared with TRBD1. The CDR3 is made up of 14 amino acids. CDR1 is LGHNA and CDR2 is YNFKEQ in the germline V gene. The CDR3 loop reads CVSSQPGQGGERYF. The CDR3 DNA is TGTGTCAGTAGCCAACCGGGACAGGGAGGCGAGCGGTACTTC.

A note on this clonotype: Relative to the germline gene, one junction end is altered; a read error may explain this. The rearrangement links TRBV12-3 or TRBV12-4 to TRBJ2-1; D is possibly TRBD1 (5 bases). The CDR3 has 12 amino acids. CDR3 residues: CAGMQGYNEQFF. The CDR3 DNA is TGCGCCGGCATGCAGGGCTACAATGAGCAGTTCTTC.

This clonotype was recorded a few times. This chain uses TRBV6-5 with TRBJ1-4; D not certain. The CDR3 loop spans 15 amino acids. The germline V gene has CDR1 MNHEY and CDR2 SVGAGI. Trimming cost V 10 bases and J 0 bases, with 15 bases left between them. The CDR3 DNA sequence: TGTGCCACCACCAAGAATTCAGCAACTAATGAAAAACTGTTTTTT. Translation gives CATTKNSATNEKLFF.

In this sample, this clonotype turned up once. It may be a read error: a sequence one base away is much more abundant. This chain uses TRBV20-1 with TRBJ2-7; 9 bases are shared with TRBD2. V lost 6 bases, J lost 7 bases, and 7 bases stayed unmatched. Per the germline V gene, CDR1 is DFQATT and CDR2 is SNEGSKA (reference sequence). The CDR3 contains 12 residues. The CDR3 bases are TGCAGTGCCAACGGCGGGAGGGGTGAGCAGTACGTC. Amino acid sequence: CSANGGRGEQYV.

The chain has TRBV11-2 and TRBJ2-1, with 7 bases fitting TRBD2. Germline V CDR1 and CDR2: SGHAT, FQNNGV. V lost 5 bases to trimming and J lost 16 bases; unmatched junction nucleotides: 23. The CDR3 is 16 amino acids. The CDR3 coding sequence is TGTGCCAGCAGCCGGGAGGATAGTACGGCCCTCCGTGAACACTTCTTC. Its protein product is CASSREDSTALREHFF.

This clonotype was seen only a few times. Relative to the germline gene, one junction end is altered; a read error may explain this. V and J are TRBV20-1 and TRBJ2-1; 10 nucleotides agree with TRBD2. The CDR3 is made up of 16 amino acids. The germline gives CDR1 DFQATT, CDR2 SNEGSKA (reference sequence). CDR3 DNA sequence: TGCAGTGCTATAAACACTCCACTAGCGGGAATGGGTGAGCAGTTATTC. This codes for CSAINTPLAGMGEQLF.

As for this clonotype: The junction shows a germline mismatch at one end, possibly a read error. The rearrangement joins TRBV9 to TRBJ2-3; D ambiguous. The CDR3 contains 13 residues. Germline V gene data show CDR1 as SGDLS and CDR2 as YYNGEE. The CDR3 DNA sequence: TGTGCCAGCAGCGTACACAGTTCTGATATGCAGTATTTT. It encodes CASSVHSSDMQYF.

The J gene is TRBJ2-7, the V gene TRBV15; TRBD1 might be the D (6 bases). The V gene's germline CDR1 is LNHNV and CDR2 YYDKDF (reference sequence). The CDR3 runs 15 residues. V shed 2 bases and J shed 2 bases, with 13 bases lying between them. The chain's CDR3 is CATSRCVGQTYEQYF. The CDR3 DNA reads TGTGCCACCAGCAGATGCGTGGGACAAACCTACGAGCAGTACTTC.